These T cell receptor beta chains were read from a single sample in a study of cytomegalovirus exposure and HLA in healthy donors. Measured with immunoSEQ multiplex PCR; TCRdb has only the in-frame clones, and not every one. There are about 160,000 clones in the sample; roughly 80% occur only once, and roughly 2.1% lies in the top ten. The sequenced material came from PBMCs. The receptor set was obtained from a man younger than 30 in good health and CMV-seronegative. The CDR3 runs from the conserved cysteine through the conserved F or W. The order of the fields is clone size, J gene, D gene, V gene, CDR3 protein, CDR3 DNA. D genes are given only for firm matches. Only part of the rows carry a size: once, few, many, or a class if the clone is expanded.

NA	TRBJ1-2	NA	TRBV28	CASSLPRGNYGYTF	TGTGCCAGCAGTTTACCTCGGGGGAACTATGGCTACACCTTC
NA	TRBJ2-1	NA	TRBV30	CAWNSIRGFNEQFF	TGTGCCTGGAACTCTATCAGGGGATTCAATGAGCAGTTCTTC
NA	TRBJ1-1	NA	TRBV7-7	CASSLRMNTEAFF	TGTGCTAGCAGCCTAAGAATGAACACTGAAGCTTTCTTT
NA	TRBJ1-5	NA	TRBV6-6	CASSYLGAGQPQHF	TGTGCCAGCAGTTATTTGGGGGCGGGTCAGCCCCAGCATTTT
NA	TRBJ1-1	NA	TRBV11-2	CASSPFREEAFF	TGTGCCAGCAGCCCCTTCCGGGAGGAAGCTTTCTTT
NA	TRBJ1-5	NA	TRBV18	CASSPPQVTGNQPQHF	TGTGCCAGCTCACCACCGCAGGTCACAGGGAATCAGCCCCAGCATTTT
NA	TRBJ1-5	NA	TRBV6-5	CATTPGGLPQHF	TGTGCCACCACCCCGGGGGGGCTGCCCCAGCATTTT
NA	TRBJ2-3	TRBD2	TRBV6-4	CASSDSQAGGPDTQYF	TGTGCCAGCAGTGATTCCCAAGCGGGGGGTCCAGATACGCAGTATTTT
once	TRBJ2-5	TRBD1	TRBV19	CASSASGTGSGRGTQYF	TGTGCCAGTAGTGCGTCCGGGACAGGGAGCGGGCGGGGGACCCAGTACTTC
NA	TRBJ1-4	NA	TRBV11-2	CASSYGGPGSNEKLFF	TGTGCCAGCAGCTACGGGGGGCCAGGGTCTAATGAAAAACTGTTTTTT
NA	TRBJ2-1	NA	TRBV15	CATSRVGGTGVGNEQFF	TGTGCCACCAGCAGAGTCGGGGGTACAGGGGTGGGCAATGAGCAGTTCTTC
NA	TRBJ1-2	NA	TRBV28	CASSRRDYGYTF	TGTGCCAGCAGTCGACGGGACTATGGCTACACCTTC
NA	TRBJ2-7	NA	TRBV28	CASTTGLLSYEQYF	TGTGCCAGCACCACAGGGTTACTCTCCTACGAGCAGTACTTC
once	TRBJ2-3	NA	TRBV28	CASSLRQTDTQYF	TGTGCCAGCAGTCTCAGGCAGACAGATACGCAGTATTTT
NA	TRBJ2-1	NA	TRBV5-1	CASSLGGVSSYNEQFF	TGCGCCAGCAGCTTGGGCGGGGTAAGCTCCTACAATGAGCAGTTCTTC
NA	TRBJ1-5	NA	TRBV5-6	CASSLRGTRQQPQHF	TGTGCCAGCAGCTTGCGGGGGACCCGTCAACAGCCCCAGCATTTT
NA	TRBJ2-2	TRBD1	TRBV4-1	CASSQGQGSPGELFF	TGCGCCAGCAGCCAGGGACAGGGGAGTCCCGGGGAGCTGTTTTTT
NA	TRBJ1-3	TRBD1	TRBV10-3	CAISNGQGLSGNTIYF	TGTGCCATCAGTAACGGACAGGGGTTGTCTGGAAACACCATATATTTT
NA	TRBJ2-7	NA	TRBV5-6	CASTSPREQGIFYEQYF	TGTGCCAGCACCAGCCCCCGGGAACAGGGCATTTTCTACGAGCAGTACTTC
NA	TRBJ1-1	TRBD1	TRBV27	CASSPLGTGDTEAFF	TGTGCCAGCAGCCCCCTAGGGACAGGGGACACTGAAGCTTTCTTT
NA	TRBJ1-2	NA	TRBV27	CASSLGRGPTYGYTF	TGTGCCAGCAGTTTAGGGCGGGGACCGACGTATGGCTACACCTTC
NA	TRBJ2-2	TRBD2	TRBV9	CASSHPVAGGTGELFF	TGTGCCAGCAGCCACCCCGTAGCGGGGGGGACCGGGGAGCTGTTTTTT
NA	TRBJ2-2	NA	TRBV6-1	CANSPLTGNTGELFF	TGTGCCAACTCCCCTTTGACAGGGAACACCGGGGAGCTGTTTTTT
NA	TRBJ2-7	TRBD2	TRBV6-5	CASRLTSGVTYEQYF	TGTGCCAGCAGACTGACTAGCGGGGTAACCTACGAGCAGTACTTC
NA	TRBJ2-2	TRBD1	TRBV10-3	CAISDRGETGELFF	TGTGCCATATCCGACAGGGGAGAAACCGGGGAGCTGTTTTTT
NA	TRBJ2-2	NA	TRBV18	CASSSGKGELFF	TGTGCCAGCTCGTCCGGGAAGGGGGAGCTGTTTTTT
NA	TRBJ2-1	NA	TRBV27	CASGRGPNNEQFF	TGTGCCAGCGGTCGCGGGCCGAACAATGAGCAGTTCTTC
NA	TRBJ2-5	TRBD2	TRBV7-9	CASSPRIAGGPGGQETQYF	TGTGCCAGCAGCCCCCGGATAGCGGGGGGGCCGGGAGGCCAAGAGACCCAGTACTTC
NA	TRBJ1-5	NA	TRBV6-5	CASSYWQGDQPQHF	TGTGCCAGCAGTTACTGGCAGGGCGATCAGCCCCAGCATTTT